Presented here are 19 T cell receptor beta chains from one specimen sequenced in a study of blood T cell repertoires in COVID-19. Profiled with immunoSEQ multiplex PCR; TCRdb holds only in-frame clones, not every one. Of 200,000 to 250,000 clones in the sample, 70% to 90% were seen once. Sequencing was performed on peripheral blood. Every receptor here comes from a man between 60 and 70 years old with acute or convalescent COVID-19.

The chain carries TRBV5-1 and TRBJ2-7; 8 bases match TRBD1. With 4 bases clipped from V and 3 bases from J, the junction kept 9 bases outside the gene matches. The germline CDR1 and CDR2 sequences are SGHRS and YFSETQ. The length of the CDR3 is 15 residues. CDR3 in amino acids: CASSAGGTGLYEQYF. CDR3 coding DNA: TGCGCCAGCAGCGCTGGAGGGACAGGCCTCTACGAGCAGTACTTC.

J is TRBJ2-5 and V is TRBV10-3; the match to TRBD2 covers 10 bases. The V segment lost 7 bases and the J segment 1 base; nucleotides outside the gene matches: 3. The germline gives CDR1 ENHRY, CDR2 SYGVKD. The CDR3 contains 14 residues. The CDR3 region is CAIKAGGTQETQYF. As DNA, the CDR3 is TGTGCCATCAAAGCGGGAGGGACCCAAGAGACCCAGTACTTC.

The chain employs TRBV14 and TRBJ1-6; 7 bases are shared with TRBD1. CDR1 and CDR2 (germline): SGHDN, FVKESK. CDR3 length: 15 amino acids. Unmatched junction bases numbered 10, after V lost 0 bases and J lost 14 bases. The DNA of the CDR3 is TGTGCCAGCAGCCAAGACGGAGGCCTACAGGGGTCCCTCCACTTT. Amino acids: CASSQDGGLQGSLHF.

The genes are TRBV5-1 and TRBJ2-7; maybe TRBD2 (6 bases). Germline CDR1 is SGHRS and CDR2 is YFSETQ. V was pared by 3 bases and J by 3 bases, with 13 bases between. The length of the CDR3 is 14 residues. The CDR3 DNA is TGCGCCAGCAGCTCACCGGGACTGCTCTACGAGCAGTACTTC. It is translated as CASSSPGLLYEQYF.

The V gene is TRBV15, the J gene TRBJ2-1; D is ambiguous. The CDR3 totals 16 residues. Germline V gene data show CDR1 as LNHNV and CDR2 as YYDKDF (reference sequence). V was cut by 3 bases and J by 3 bases, with 15 bases left in between. The CDR3 region is CATSRVDWNVYNEQFF. In DNA form, the CDR3 reads TGTGCCACCAGCAGGGTAGACTGGAACGTCTACAATGAGCAGTTCTTC.

V and J are TRBV21-1 and TRBJ1-1; the table gives TRBD1 as D, unverified against the DNA. TRBV21-1 is classified as a pseudogene. The CDR3 contains 16 residues. The CDR3 spells CASRGQGRESKTEAFF. The CDR3 DNA reads as TGTGCCAGCAGGGGACAGGGGAGAGAGAGTAAGACTGAAGCTTTCTTT.

The chain has TRBV18 and TRBJ2-7; 10 bases align to TRBD1. V gave up 2 bases and J gave up 9 bases; unmatched junction bases: 7. Per the germline V gene, CDR1 is KGHSH and CDR2 is LQKENI. The CDR3 is 14 residues long. The CDR3 here is CASSPGTGEWGQYF. The CDR3 DNA reads as TGTGCCAGCTCACCAGGGACAGGGGAATGGGGGCAGTACTTC. Supplemented by reference TRBV18 and TRBJ2-7, the full variable domain reads NAGVMQNPRHLVRRRGQEARLRCSPMKGHSHVYWYRQLPEEGLKFMVYLQKENIIDESGMPKERFSAEFPKEGPSILRIQQVVRGDSAAYFCASSPGTGEWGQYFGPGTRLTVT.

Comments on this clone: Other DNA sequences from this sample encode an identical CDR3 as well. The chain has TRBV28 and TRBJ2-3; TRBD2 matches at 10 bases. The CDR3 loop spans 14 amino acids. J gave up 6 bases and V 2 bases, and 2 bases lay outside the gene matches. Germline V gene lookup returns CDR1 MDHEN and CDR2 SYDVKM. CDR3 coding DNA: TGTGCCAGCAGTTTAAGCGGGAGGGCGGATACGCAGTATTTT. Translated, it gives CASSLSGRADTQYF.

The chain employs TRBV2 and TRBJ2-1; D not certain. The CDR3 runs 16 residues. Trimming took off 10 bases at V and 0 bases at J, with 19 bases between the two ends. The germline CDR1 and CDR2 sequences are SNHLY and FYNNEI. The CDR3 loop reads CANLPTPWSSYNEQFF. As DNA, the CDR3 is TGTGCCAACCTGCCAACTCCCTGGAGCTCCTACAATGAGCAGTTCTTC.

The chain joins TRBV7-2 to TRBJ2-3, with TRBD1 identical over 7 bases. J gave up 5 bases and V 3 bases, and 5 bases lay outside the gene matches. This CDR3 region has 14 residues. Germline V gene sequence: CDR1 SGHTA, CDR2 FQGNSA. In DNA, the CDR3 is TGTGCCAGCAGCTTTTCAGGGGGTATAGATACGCAGTATTTT. Amino acid sequence: CASSFSGGIDTQYF.

V is TRBV11-3 and J is TRBJ2-1; TRBD2 agrees at 10 bases. The germline gives CDR1 SGHNT, CDR2 YENEEA. J gave up 0 bases and V 5 bases, and 10 bases lay outside the gene matches. The length of the CDR3 is 18 residues. The CDR3 sequence is CASSLLAGAPPSYNEQFF. CDR3 coding DNA: TGTGCCAGCAGCCTCCTAGCGGGAGCGCCACCCTCCTACAATGAGCAGTTCTTC.

The CDR3 bases are TGCGCCAGCAGCTTGGAGCACCGGGGCACCGGGGAGCTGTTTTTT. It is translated as CASSLEHRGTGELFF. This chain links TRBV5-1 with TRBJ2-2, with a weak D call TRBD2 (5 bases). There are 15 residues in the CDR3. CDR1 is SGHRS and CDR2 is YFSETQ in the germline V gene. V was clipped by 0 bases and J by 4 bases, with 10 bases between them. Variable domain in full (rest from reference TRBV5-1 and TRBJ2-2): KAGVTQTPRYLIKTRGQQVTLSCSPISGHRSVSWYQQTPGQGLQFLFEYFSETQRNKGNFPGRFSGRQFSNSRSEMNVSTLELGDSALYLCASSLEHRGTGELFFGEGSRLTVL.

The chain has TRBV27 and TRBJ1-2, with TRBD1 matching over 7 bases. V was pared by 2 bases and J by 6 bases, with 6 bases of the junction left unmatched. Germline values: CDR1 MNHEY, CDR2 SMNVEV (reference sequence). The CDR3 has 14 residues. CDR3 sequence: CASSLRTGGHGYTF. For the CDR3, the DNA is TGTGCCAGCAGTTTAAGGACAGGCGGCCATGGCTACACCTTC.

CDR3 sequence: CASSSRTVNVNTEAFF. The CDR3 DNA is TGTGCCAGCAGTTCACGGACTGTCAACGTGAACACTGAAGCTTTCTTT. V is TRBV28 and J is TRBJ1-1, with D hard to call. V was shortened by 4 bases and J by 0 bases, with 15 bases between the two germline ends. This CDR3 has 16 amino acids. CDR1 and CDR2 (germline): MDHEN, SYDVKM.

The chain is built from TRBV7-9 and TRBJ1-1, with 9 bases lining up with TRBD1. V gave up 5 bases and J gave up 3 bases; unmatched junction bases: 13. There are 17 residues in the CDR3. In germline, CDR1 is SEHNR, CDR2 FQNEAQ (reference sequence). The CDR3 sequence: CASSAVPGQGTDTEAFF. Here the CDR3 DNA reads TGTGCCAGCAGCGCAGTCCCGGGACAGGGAACGGACACTGAAGCTTTCTTT.

This chain uses TRBV7-2 with TRBJ1-2; 7 positions match TRBD1. The CDR3 covers 13 residues. Germline-derived CDR1 and CDR2 are SGHTA and FQGNSA. The J segment lost 8 bases and the V segment lost 5 bases, leaving 8 bases of the junction unmatched. The CDR3 sequence: CASSQTGPMGYTF. CDR3 nucleotides: TGTGCCAGCAGCCAGACAGGGCCAATGGGCTACACCTTC.

The V gene is TRBV19, the J gene TRBJ1-5, with D maybe TRBD1 (5 bases). Germline CDR1 reads LNHDA; CDR2 reads SQIVND (reference sequence). The V end lost 10 bases, the J end lost 0 bases, and 16 bases lay between the germline ends. This CDR3 comprises 15 residues. CDR3 amino acids: CATHEQAYSNQPQHF. The CDR3 nucleotides read TGTGCCACCCATGAACAGGCATATAGCAATCAGCCCCAGCATTTT.

The rearrangement uses TRBV19 and TRBJ1-1; unclear D gene. V shed 6 bases and J shed 7 bases, with 12 bases lying between them. Germline-derived CDR1 and CDR2 are LNHDA and SQIVND (reference sequence). The CDR3 consists of 12 residues. CDR3 region: CASRLRAGEAFF. The CDR3 DNA follows: TGTGCCAGTAGGCTGCGGGCGGGTGAAGCTTTCTTT.

The chain couples TRBV11-3 to TRBJ1-1; 10 bases fit TRBD1. The V gene end was trimmed by 5 bases and the J gene end by 2 bases; junction bases not matched to a gene: 8. Germline V CDR1 and CDR2: SGHNT, YENEEA. This CDR3 region has 16 residues. The CDR3 here is CASSRGGTGDNTEAFF. The CDR3 bases are TGTGCCAGCAGCCGAGGCGGGACAGGGGATAACACTGAAGCTTTCTTT.